One and the same sample provided the 18 T cell receptor beta chains below, sequenced in a study of blood T cells in healthy people across ages. For the second PCR, which ran for roughly 6 to 12 cycles, a sample-barcoded 5' primer and a J-beta primer mix were used. One entry per CDR3 protein results from TCRdb running MiXCR on the 5' RACE reads. The sample consists of 700,000 or so distinct CDR3 sequences, around 38% of them appearing once. Source material: blood. The receptors here all came from an elderly man in good health.

The DNA for the CDR3 is TGCGCCAGCAAAGGACTTGTTACTAGCACAGATACGCAGTATTTT. Translation: CASKGLVTSTDTQYF. The gene calls are TRBV5-1 and TRBJ2-3; a weak D match, TRBD2 (5 bases). The CDR3 is 15 amino acids. Germline CDR1 is SGHRS and CDR2 is YFSETQ. Trimming took 6 bases from V and 0 from J, leaving 14 bases between them.

The CDR3 nucleotides read TGTGCCAGCAGCTTAGGGTGGGGGGCAGAAGGGACCCAGTACTTC. It codes for CASSLGWGAEGTQYF. The chain links TRBV7-2 to TRBJ2-5, with D perhaps TRBD1 or TRBD2 (6 bases each). The CDR3 extends over 15 amino acids. Germline V gives CDR1 SGHTA, CDR2 FQGNSA. Trimming shortened V by 1 base and J by 7 bases, and 16 bases separated the two germline ends.

This clonotype was seen more than once but under ten times. The chain recombines TRBV20-1 with TRBJ2-4, with D perhaps TRBD1 (6 bases). Germline V gene lookup returns CDR1 DFQATT and CDR2 SNEGSKA (reference sequence). The CDR3 spans 13 residues. V shed 5 bases and J shed 7 bases, with 15 bases lying between them. CDR3 nucleotides: TGCAGTGCTGGCCTTGTTAGGGGGAACATTCAGTACTTC. It translates to CSAGLVRGNIQYF.

Concerning this clonotype: With a much larger clone just one base away, this may be a read error. The chain links TRBV7-2 to TRBJ2-7; no clear D. The V and J ends lost 4 bases and 1 base respectively, with 14 bases between them. The CDR3 runs to 15 residues. CDR1 and CDR2 (germline): SGHTA, FQGNSA. The chain's CDR3 is CASSSKRVKSYEQYF. In DNA form, the CDR3 reads TGTGCCAGCAGCTCGAAACGTGTGAAATCCTACGAGCAGTACTTC.

This clonotype has only a few counts. The chain carries TRBV9 and TRBJ2-1, with D perhaps being TRBD1 or TRBD2 (5 bases each). Germline-derived CDR1 and CDR2 are SGDLS and YYNGEE. The V end was cut by 2 bases, the J end by 6 bases, with 24 bases between. The CDR3 sequence is 18 residues long. For the CDR3, the DNA is TGTGCCAGCAGCGTCTCCTCGGCCGGGACCAGCGCCACCAATGAGCAGTTCTTC. This sequence encodes CASSVSSAGTSATNEQFF.

This clonotype has only a few counts. The V gene is TRBV27, the J gene TRBJ2-3; 12 nucleotides match TRBD1. Germline assignment: CDR1 MNHEY and CDR2 SMNVEV (reference sequence). Trimming took 7 bases from V and 3 from J; bases not matched to a gene: 5. The CDR3 is 15 residues long. In DNA, the CDR3 is TGTGCCAGCAATCGGGACAGGGGGCTAACAGATACGCAGTATTTT. This translates into CASNRDRGLTDTQYF.

This sequence joins TRBV11-2 and TRBJ2-1, with D possibly being TRBD1 (5 bases). Germline CDR1 SGHAT, CDR2 FQNNGV. The CDR3 is made up of 15 amino acids. V was cut by 5 bases and J by 5 bases, with 16 bases left in between. CDR3 DNA sequence: TGTGCCAGCAGCCCTGGGGCTGGTACACACAATGAGCAGTTCTTC. Amino acid sequence: CASSPGAGTHNEQFF.

This chain joins TRBV28 and TRBJ2-1; 12 bases map to TRBD1. The germline V gene has CDR1 MDHEN and CDR2 SYDVKM. The CDR3 consists of 17 residues. V dropped 5 bases and J dropped 9; count of bases not matched to a gene: 14. CDR3 in amino acids: CASSPRAPGQGASEQFF. The CDR3 nucleotides are TGTGCCAGCAGTCCCAGGGCCCCGGGACAGGGGGCGAGTGAGCAGTTCTTC.

The CDR3 here is CASSLTRGYSTDTQYF. In DNA, the CDR3 is TGTGCCAGCAGTTTGACTAGAGGTTACAGCACAGATACGCAGTATTTT. This chain joins TRBV12-3 or TRBV12-4 and TRBJ2-3; TRBD2 is a possible D gene (6 bases). The V end lost 3 bases, the J end lost 0 bases, and 13 bases lay between the germline ends. The CDR3 is made up of 16 amino acids.

V and J are TRBV7-2 and TRBJ1-2, with D perhaps TRBD1 (6 bases). Germline V lookup: CDR1 SGHTA, CDR2 FQGNSA. V dropped 7 bases and J dropped 8 bases, with 17 bases sitting between them. This CDR3 has 13 residues. DNA of the CDR3: TGTGCCAGCACCCCCTTAGGGGGGGTCGGCTACACCTTC. Protein sequence: CASTPLGGVGYTF.

This chain connects TRBV28 to TRBJ2-6; 8 bases fit TRBD1. This CDR3 has 18 amino acids. V shed 2 bases, J shed 0 bases, and the junction held 6 bases outside the gene matches. Germline V gives CDR1 MDHEN, CDR2 SYDVKM. CDR3 sequence: CASSLTGTGDSGANVLTF. DNA of the CDR3: TGTGCCAGCAGTTTAACCGGGACAGGTGACTCTGGGGCCAACGTCCTGACTTTC.

This CDR3 is CASSPTAGGTGELFF. CDR3 coding DNA: TGTGCCAGCAGCCCGACCGCGGGAGGCACCGGGGAGCTGTTTTTT. The J gene is TRBJ2-2, the V gene TRBV7-2, with 8 positions matching TRBD2. With V trimmed by 5 bases and J by 4 bases, 6 bases remained unmatched. The CDR3 sequence is 15 residues long. Germline assignment: CDR1 SGHTA and CDR2 FQGNSA.

About this clonotype itself: A read error may account for a junction end that differs from germline. The CDR3: CSVRDFGGGYYGYTF. As DNA, the CDR3 is TGCAGTGTTAGAGATTTTGGAGGGGGGTACTATGGCTACACCTTC. V is TRBV20-1 and J is TRBJ1-2, with D perhaps TRBD1 (6 bases). The CDR3 is 15 amino acids. The V gene's germline CDR1 is DFQATT and CDR2 SNEGSKA (reference sequence).

V usage is TRBV20-1 and J usage is TRBJ1-1; 8 bases match TRBD1. CDR3 length: 14 residues. The ends lost 5 bases at V and 4 bases at J; junction bases unmatched: 9. Per the germline V gene, CDR1 is DFQATT and CDR2 is SNEGSKA (reference sequence). Here the CDR3 DNA reads TGCAGTGCTCGACAGGGGATTGGTTCCACTGAAGCTTTCTTT. This translates into CSARQGIGSTEAFF.

This clonotype was detected ten times or more. The rearrangement uses TRBV4-3 and TRBJ2-7, with a possible D match to TRBD1 (6 bases). The V end lost 3 bases, the J end lost 7 bases, and 13 bases lay between the germline ends. Germline V gene sequence: CDR1 LGHNA, CDR2 YSLEER. The CDR3 length is 13 residues. CDR3 amino acids: CASSQVPGTEQYF. In DNA form, the CDR3 reads TGCGCCAGCAGCCAGGTTCCGGGGACAGAGCAGTACTTC.

This clonotype showed up just a few times. This chain uses TRBV15 with TRBJ1-2; D is undetermined. Trimming took off 5 bases at V and 0 bases at J, with 7 bases between the two ends. Looked up from germline, CDR1 is LNHNV and CDR2 is YYDKDF (reference sequence). The CDR3 has 13 residues. CDR3 amino acids: CATSLATNYGYTF. DNA of the CDR3: TGTGCCACCAGCCTTGCGACTAACTATGGCTACACCTTC.

The chain is built from TRBV24-1 and TRBJ2-1; 7 bases fit TRBD1. The CDR3 runs 18 residues. The germline gives CDR1 KGHDR, CDR2 SFDVKD. Trimming at V came to 2 bases and at J to 9 bases, leaving 18 bases not matched to a gene. CDR3 residues: CATSDSLKGGARGGEQFF. CDR3 bases: TGTGCCACCAGTGATTCCCTCAAAGGGGGCGCCAGGGGTGGTGAGCAGTTCTTC.

This clonotype was counted between two and nine times. The chain combines TRBV12-3 or TRBV12-4 with TRBJ1-1; D call uncertain. CDR3 length: 15 amino acids. Deletions cut 7 bases from V and 0 bases from J, with 15 bases between. The CDR3 sequence is CASTIPQRMNTEAFF. As DNA, the CDR3 is TGTGCCAGCACCATACCTCAGCGCATGAACACTGAAGCTTTCTTT.